This TCR beta chain was captured in a study of T cell clusters in autoimmune cytopenias. One tube held mixed TRB-A and TRB-B primer pools for touch-down PCR. TCRdb reprocessed the multiplex PCR reads, keeping one entry per CDR3 protein, no DNA. The specimen's table records 7,000 or so distinct CDR3 sequences. This clonotype is called medium-sized based on its frequency. Tens of thousands of genome equivalents of blood DNA were amplified for TRB. The specimen was peripheral blood. The source is a human donor with an autoimmune cytopenia or autoimmune hepatitis (not recorded which).

CDR3 in amino acids: CASSPLGQGVESPLHF. The V and J genes are TRBV18 and TRBJ1-6; absent DNA, TCRdb's TRBD1 call cannot be checked. Germline V gives CDR1 KGHSH, CDR2 LQKENI. The CDR3 is 16 amino acids.